This T cell receptor beta chain comes out of a study of early T cells in non-severe SARS-CoV-2 infection (dated by TCRdb to about 2021). General notes on the study: Bulk RNA from unsorted whole blood was used for TCR sequencing, so alpha and beta chains could not be paired. Results the study describes overall, beyond this receptor: VDJdb matching was skewed toward anti-spike CD8 responses, so virus-specific expansions were likely underestimated and private and CD4 specificities were missed.

The library came from 5' RACE. Sequencing was performed on a NextSeq 500. In the TCR library protocol, unique molecular identifiers were attached to individual cDNA molecules to correct for PCR bias and sequencing error. Both TCR alpha and beta chains were sequenced, and tight co-correlation was observed between alpha and beta sequence abundances in each sample. As for how the authors treated the data: V gene, J gene and CDR3 annotation of TCR sequences was performed with Decombinator V4. TCRs were defined as expanded if a significant change between any two time points was detected under a Poisson model with p below 0.0001. TCR abundances were normalised to the total number of TCRs sequenced in each sample and reported as counts per million. VDJdb, accessed 1 November 2021, was searched for CMV, EBV and SARS-CoV-2 annotated TCRs, with TCRs annotated for multiple antigens excluded. The public sequencing data were trimmed at Q25 with fastp and processed into clonotypes with MiXCR by TCRdb, which kept only in-frame beta chains. Identical CDR3 protein sequences are pooled into one entry, listed with their most common genes and DNA. TCRdb's processing, not the authors' own work, is the source of the V and J calls. This sample lists some 70,000 distinct CDR3 sequences; roughly 10% were detected once. Under 6.5% of the sample belongs to the ten largest clones.

In its sample, this clonotype was seen a few times. There is no known antigen for this receptor. Base-call qualities are not available, and no considerably larger clone is one nucleotide away. This was a case-control study nested in a cohort of healthcare workers in London, UK, who had nasopharyngeal swab PCR tests and blood samples taken every week. Healthcare workers were recruited during the week of the UK lockdown, between 23 and 31 March 2020, and followed weekly for up to about 15 weeks. The source is an adult who was a healthcare worker with PCR-confirmed SARS-CoV-2 infection or an uninfected control (not recorded which). Sequenced sample: whole blood.

The CDR3 region reads CASSQESGETQYF. The DNA sequence is TGCGCCAGCAGCCAAGAATCTGGAGAGACCCAGTACTTC. The V and J segments used are TRBV4-3 and TRBJ2-5, with the D gene call left open. V is cut by 0 bases and J by 4 bases, and the space between the germline ends is 6 bases. The germline V gene yields LGHNA for CDR1 and YSLEER for CDR2. From its cysteine to its phenylalanine, the CDR3 spans 13 amino acids. Left in the record is the CDR3 DNA by itself, 39 bases read in frame from the first base.